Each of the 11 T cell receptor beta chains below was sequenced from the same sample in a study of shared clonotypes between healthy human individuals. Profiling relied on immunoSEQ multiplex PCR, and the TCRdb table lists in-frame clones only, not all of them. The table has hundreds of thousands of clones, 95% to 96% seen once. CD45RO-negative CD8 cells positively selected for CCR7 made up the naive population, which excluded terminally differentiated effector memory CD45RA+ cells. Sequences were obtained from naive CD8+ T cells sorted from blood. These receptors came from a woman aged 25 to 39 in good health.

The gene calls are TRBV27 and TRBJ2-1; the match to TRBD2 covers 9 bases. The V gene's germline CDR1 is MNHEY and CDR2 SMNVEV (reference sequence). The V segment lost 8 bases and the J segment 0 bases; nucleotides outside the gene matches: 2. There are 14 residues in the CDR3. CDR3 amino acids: CASRLAASYNEQFF. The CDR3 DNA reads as TGTGCCAGCCGACTAGCGGCCTCCTACAATGAGCAGTTCTTC.

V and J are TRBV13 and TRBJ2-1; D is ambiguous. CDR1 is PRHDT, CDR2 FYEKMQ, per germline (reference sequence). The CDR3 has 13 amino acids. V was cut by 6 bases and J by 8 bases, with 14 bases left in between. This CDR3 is CASSRPTSYEQFF. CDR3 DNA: TGTGCCAGCAGTCGCCCTACCTCCTATGAGCAGTTCTTC.

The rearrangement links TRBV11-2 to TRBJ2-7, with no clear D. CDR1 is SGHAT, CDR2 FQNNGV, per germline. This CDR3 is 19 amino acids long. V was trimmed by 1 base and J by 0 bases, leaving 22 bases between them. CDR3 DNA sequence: TGTGCCAGCAGCTTAGGACCCCCCCCCGTAGAACTCAGCTCCTACGAGCAGTACTTC. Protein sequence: CASSLGPPPVELSSYEQYF.

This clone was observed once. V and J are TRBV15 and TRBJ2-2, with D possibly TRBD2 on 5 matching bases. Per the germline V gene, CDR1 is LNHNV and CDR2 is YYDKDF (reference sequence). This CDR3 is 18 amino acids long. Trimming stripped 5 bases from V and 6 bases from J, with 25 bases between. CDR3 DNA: TGTGCCACCAGCTCCTCAGAGATAAGAGGGTTACAACCCGGGGAGCTGTTTTTT. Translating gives CATSSSEIRGLQPGELFF.

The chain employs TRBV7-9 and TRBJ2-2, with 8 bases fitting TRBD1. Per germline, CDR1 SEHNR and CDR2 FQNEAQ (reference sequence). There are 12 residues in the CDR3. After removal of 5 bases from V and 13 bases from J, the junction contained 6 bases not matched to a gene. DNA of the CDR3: TGTGCCAGCAGCCCCCGACAGGGGTGGCTGTTTTTT. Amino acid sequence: CASSPRQGWLFF.

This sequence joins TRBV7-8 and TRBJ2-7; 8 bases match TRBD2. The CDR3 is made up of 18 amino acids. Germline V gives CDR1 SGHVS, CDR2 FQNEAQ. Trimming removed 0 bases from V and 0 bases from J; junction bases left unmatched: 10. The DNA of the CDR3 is TGTGCCAGCAGCTTAGCGCCGGTAGCGGGAACGTCCTCCTACGAGCAGTACTTC. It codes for CASSLAPVAGTSSYEQYF. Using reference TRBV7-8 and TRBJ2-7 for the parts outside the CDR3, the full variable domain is GAGVSQSPRYKVAKRGQDVALRCDPISGHVSLFWYQQALGQGPEFLTYFQNEAQLDKSGLPSDRFFAERPEGSVSTLKIQRTQQEDSAVYLCASSLAPVAGTSSYEQYFGPGTRLTVT.

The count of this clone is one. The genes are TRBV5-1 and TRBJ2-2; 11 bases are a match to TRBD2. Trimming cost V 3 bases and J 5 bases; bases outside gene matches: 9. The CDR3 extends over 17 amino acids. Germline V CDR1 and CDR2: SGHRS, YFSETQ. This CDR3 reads CASSSSTSGRGTGELFF. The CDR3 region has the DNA TGCGCCAGCAGCTCATCTACTAGCGGGAGAGGAACCGGGGAGCTGTTTTTT.

As DNA, the CDR3 is TGTGCCAGCAGTGAGGTGGGGGGAAATCAGCCCCAGCATTTT. Translation: CASSEVGGNQPQHF. This chain links TRBV2 with TRBJ1-5, with D possibly TRBD1 on 5 matching bases. This CDR3 has 14 amino acids. Deletions cut 3 bases from V and 4 bases from J, with 10 bases between. In germline, CDR1 is SNHLY, CDR2 FYNNEI.

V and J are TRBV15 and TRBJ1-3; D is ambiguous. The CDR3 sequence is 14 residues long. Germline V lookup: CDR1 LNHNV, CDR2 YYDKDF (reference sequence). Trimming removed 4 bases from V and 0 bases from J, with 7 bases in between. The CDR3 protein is CATSNSDSGNTIYF. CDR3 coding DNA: TGTGCCACCAGCAATTCAGACTCTGGAAACACCATATATTTT.

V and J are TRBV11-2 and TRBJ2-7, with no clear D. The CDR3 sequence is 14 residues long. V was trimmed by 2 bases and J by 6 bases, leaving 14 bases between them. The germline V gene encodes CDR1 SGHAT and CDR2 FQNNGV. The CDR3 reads CASSLKGPAAEQYF. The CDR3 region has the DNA TGTGCCAGCAGCTTAAAAGGACCCGCGGCCGAGCAGTACTTC.

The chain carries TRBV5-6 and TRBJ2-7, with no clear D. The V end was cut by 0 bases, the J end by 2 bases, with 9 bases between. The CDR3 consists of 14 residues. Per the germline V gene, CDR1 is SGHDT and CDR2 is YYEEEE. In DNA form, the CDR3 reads TGTGCCAGCAGCTTGGGAGCTCAAACCTACGAGCAGTACTTC. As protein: CASSLGAQTYEQYF.